This T cell receptor beta chain was identified in a study of T cell repertoires in cytomegalovirus infection. Study details: Public TCR beta signatures indicated both CMV infection and matching HLA type. Study results and caveats: Ex vivo responses were dominated by HLA-C-restricted CMV-specific TCR beta clonotypes. Carriage of CMV together with the relevant HLA was identifiable through cumulative public TCR beta family frequency.

One entry per CDR3 protein results from TCRdb running MiXCR on the reads. Among 250,000 or so distinct CDR3 sequences listed, approximately 13% were seen once. This clonotype was seen at least ten times. Its antigen is still unknown. This CDR3 contains 16 residues. Trimming took 2 bases from V and 9 from J; bases not matched to a gene: 7. Germline V gives CDR1 MDHEN, CDR2 SYDVKM. This receptor was obtained from a human donor in good health (CMV status not recorded). Some clones in this sample may be carry-over from other donors' samples. The specimen sequenced was PBMCs. The rearrangement uses TRBV28 and TRBJ2-1; 13 nucleotides align to TRBD2. The CDR3 DNA sequence: TGTGCCAGCAGTTTACCCGGACTAGCGGGAGAGAGTGAGCAGTTCTTC. As protein: CASSLPGLAGESEQFF. The complete variable domain, with remaining parts taken from reference TRBV28 and TRBJ2-1, reads DVKVTQSSRYLVKRTGEKVFLECVQDMDHENMFWYRQDPGLGLRLIYFSYDVKMKEKGDIPEGYSVSREKKERFSLILESASTNQTSMYLCASSLPGLAGESEQFFGPGTRLTVL.